The 24 T cell receptor beta chains given below trace back to one sample, sequenced in a study of technical replicates of blood from several donors. Clones were sequenced by immunoSEQ multiplex PCR, and TCRdb holds only the in-frame ones, with some missing. The sample holds approximately 84,000 clones, nearly 98% seen once. Sequenced sample: T cells isolated from PBMCs. These TCRs come from a human donor in good health.

The rearrangement uses TRBV11-2 and TRBJ2-1; possible D gene TRBD2, 7 bases. CDR3 size: 14 residues. V was pared by 3 bases and J by 6 bases, with 12 bases between. Germline assignment: CDR1 SGHAT and CDR2 FQNNGV. The CDR3 is CASSFTGGLNEQFF. The CDR3 DNA follows: TGTGCCAGCAGCTTTACCGGGGGGCTCAATGAGCAGTTCTTC.

The chain employs TRBV2 and TRBJ2-1; TRBD1 aligns across 10 bases. The J segment lost 0 bases and the V segment lost 11 bases, leaving 7 bases of the junction unmatched. Germline CDR1 and CDR2: SNHLY and FYNNEI. This CDR3 is built from 15 residues. The DNA of the CDR3 is TGTGCCGCCAGACAGGGGGCAAGCTCCTACAATGAGCAGTTCTTC. Amino acids: CAARQGASSYNEQFF.

The V call is TRBV10-3, the J call TRBJ1-5; TRBD1 might be the D (6 bases). Germline assignment: CDR1 ENHRY and CDR2 SYGVKD. The CDR3 is 13 residues long. V was pared by 11 bases and J by 7 bases, with 18 bases between. The chain's CDR3 is CAGSGGYDQPQHF. CDR3 DNA sequence: TGTGCCGGTTCTGGGGGCTATGACCAGCCCCAGCATTTT.

A single count supports this clone. This chain uses TRBV11-3 with TRBJ2-1, with 10 bases matching TRBD2. Germline V gives CDR1 SGHNT, CDR2 YENEEA. The CDR3 is 15 amino acids. V was pared by 5 bases and J by 3 bases, with 4 bases of the junction left unmatched. For the CDR3, the DNA is TGTGCCAGCAGCCCACTAGCGGGGTTCTACAATGAGCAGTTCTTC. Its protein is CASSPLAGFYNEQFF.

This clone showed up just once. This chain links TRBV7-9 with TRBJ2-1; TRBD1 matches at 12 bases. Germline CDR1 is SEHNR and CDR2 is FQNEAQ (reference sequence). This CDR3 is built from 18 residues. V lost 11 bases to trimming and J lost 2 bases; unmatched junction nucleotides: 16. The CDR3 reads CASQPGTGGQQPYNEQFF. CDR3 in DNA: TGTGCCTCCCAACCCGGGACAGGGGGCCAACAGCCCTACAATGAGCAGTTCTTC. The whole variable domain, remainder taken from reference TRBV7-9 and TRBJ2-1, is DTGVSQNPRHKITKRGQNVTFRCDPISEHNRLYWYRQTLGQGPEFLTYFQNEAQLEKSRLLSDRFSAERPKGSFSTLEIQRTEQGDSAMYLCASQPGTGGQQPYNEQFFGPGTRLTVL.

The chain joins TRBV11-2 to TRBJ2-5, with a tentative D call TRBD1 (5 bases). Trimming removed 5 bases from V and 0 bases from J, with 10 bases in between. The length of the CDR3 is 14 residues. Germline V gene data show CDR1 as SGHAT and CDR2 as FQNNGV. CDR3 nucleotide sequence: TGTGCCAGCAGCCTACCCAGGGACCAAGAGACCCAGTACTTC. Translating gives CASSLPRDQETQYF.

This sequence joins TRBV7-2 and TRBJ2-2; unclear D gene. V lost 1 base and J lost 5, with 11 bases in between. CDR1 is SGHTA and CDR2 is FQGNSA in the germline V gene. The CDR3 totals 15 residues. CDR3 amino acids: CASSLVASRTGELFF. The CDR3 DNA is TGTGCCAGCAGCTTAGTCGCTAGTCGTACCGGGGAGCTGTTTTTT. The variable domain in full, with the rest retrieved from reference TRBV7-2 and TRBJ2-2, is GAGVSQSPSNKVTEKGKDVELRCDPISGHTALYWYRQSLGQGLEFLIYFQGNSAPDKSGLPSDRFSAERTGGSVSTLTIQRTQQEDSAVYLCASSLVASRTGELFFGEGSRLTVL.

The chain has TRBV2 and TRBJ2-1; TRBD2 might be the D (5 bases). The CDR3 runs 15 residues. V was shortened by 3 bases and J by 2 bases, with 11 bases between the two germline ends. Germline CDR1 SNHLY, CDR2 FYNNEI. The DNA for the CDR3 is TGTGCCAGCAGTGAGCGGGCCCTTGCCTACAATGAGCAGTTCTTC. As protein: CASSERALAYNEQFF.

This clone showed up just once. The J gene is TRBJ2-7, the V gene TRBV4-1; a weak D match, TRBD2 (6 bases). Germline V gene data show CDR1 as MGHRA and CDR2 as YSYEKL. This CDR3 has 15 residues. The ends were cut back, 0 bases at V and 6 bases at J, with 15 bases in the middle. CDR3 sequence: CASSQEDRQGGEQYF. The CDR3 nucleotides are TGCGCCAGCAGCCAAGAGGACCGGCAGGGAGGCGAGCAGTACTTC.

This rearrangement joins TRBV27 to TRBJ2-7; tentative D call: TRBD2 (7 bases). V was cut by 5 bases and J by 3 bases, with 23 bases left in between. Germline values: CDR1 MNHEY, CDR2 SMNVEV (reference sequence). This CDR3 has 17 amino acids. CDR3 region: CASSPTGGSLIFYEQYF. CDR3 coding DNA: TGTGCCAGCAGTCCGACGGGGGGCAGCCTCATTTTCTACGAGCAGTACTTC.

This sequence joins TRBV20-1 and TRBJ2-7, with D hard to call. Trimming pared 3 bases from V and 6 bases from J, leaving 6 bases between. This CDR3 has 10 amino acids. Germline-derived CDR1 and CDR2 are DFQATT and SNEGSKA (reference sequence). The CDR3 coding sequence is TGCAGTGCTAGTTTTCGCGAGCAGTACTTC. Translating it yields CSASFREQYF.

The chain is built from TRBV6-1 and TRBJ2-1; 15 nucleotides line up with TRBD2. CDR1 is MNHNS, CDR2 SASEGT, per germline. The ends lost 4 bases at V and 2 bases at J; junction bases unmatched: 9. The CDR3 totals 19 residues. The CDR3 DNA is TGTGCCAGCAGTGTCGAGTCGGGACTAGCGGGGGGCGCCTACAATGAGCAGTTCTTC. It yields the protein CASSVESGLAGGAYNEQFF.

J is TRBJ2-3 and V is TRBV11-2; D might be TRBD2 (6 bases). Germline V gene data show CDR1 as SGHAT and CDR2 as FQNNGV. The V gene lost 1 base and the J gene lost 4 bases, with 15 bases spanning the gap. There are 16 residues in the CDR3. The CDR3 loop reads CASSLVAGHRPDTQYF. The CDR3 DNA sequence: TGTGCCAGCAGCTTAGTTGCGGGGCACAGGCCAGATACGCAGTATTTT.

The chain recombines TRBV7-3 with TRBJ1-1; D is ambiguous. The length of the CDR3 is 12 residues. Germline V gene sequence: CDR1 SGHTA, CDR2 FQGTGA. The ends were cut back, 4 bases at V and 10 bases at J, with 13 bases in the middle. The chain's CDR3 is CASSSGSGAAFF. The CDR3 DNA reads as TGTGCCAGCAGCTCTGGGTCAGGCGCAGCTTTCTTT.

The chain joins TRBV7-9 to TRBJ2-1; tentative D call: TRBD1 (6 bases). Trimming shortened V by 3 bases and J by 10 bases, and 7 bases separated the two germline ends. The CDR3 is made up of 11 amino acids. Germline CDR1 SEHNR, CDR2 FQNEAQ (reference sequence). Written as DNA, the CDR3 is TGTGCCAGCAGCTTGGGACAAGAGCAGTTCTTC. Translating it yields CASSLGQEQFF.

This chain joins TRBV6-5 and TRBJ2-3; D may be TRBD2 (5 bases). Germline CDR1 reads MNHEY; CDR2 reads SVGAGI. V was clipped by 2 bases and J by 2 bases, with 8 bases between them. CDR3 length equals 14 residues. The chain's CDR3 is CASSYAGTTDTQYF. The CDR3 DNA sequence: TGTGCCAGCAGTTACGCGGGCACCACAGATACGCAGTATTTT.

The gene calls are TRBV28 and TRBJ1-2; weak D call: TRBD1 (6 bases). CDR1 MDHEN and CDR2 SYDVKM come from the germline V gene. The CDR3 is 17 residues long. V was pared by 4 bases and J by 4 bases, with 22 bases between. CDR3 loop: CASSSILDSQSFYGYTF. CDR3 DNA sequence: TGTGCCAGCAGTTCAATTCTGGACAGCCAGTCATTCTATGGCTACACCTTC.

The rearrangement uses TRBV7-6 and TRBJ1-1; 8 bases match TRBD1. Trimming removed 7 bases from V and 4 bases from J; junction bases left unmatched: 17. The CDR3 sequence is 17 residues long. The germline CDR1 and CDR2 sequences are SGHVS and FNYEAQ. CDR3 sequence (DNA): TGTGCCAGCACCCTAGGCGCAGGGGGCCCCATAGCCACTGAAGCTTTCTTT. Translating it yields CASTLGAGGPIATEAFF.

The J gene is TRBJ1-1, the V gene TRBV15; D might be TRBD1 (6 bases). The CDR3 extends over 13 amino acids. V lost 8 bases, J lost 2 bases, and 12 bases lay in between. The germline V gene has CDR1 LNHNV and CDR2 YYDKDF (reference sequence). The CDR3 bases are TGTGCCACCGCGGACAGAGTCAACACTGAAGCTTTCTTT. As protein: CATADRVNTEAFF.

The chain uses TRBV6-5 and TRBJ2-3; a weak D match, TRBD1 (6 bases). V was clipped by 8 bases and J by 4 bases, with 16 bases between them. Germline-derived CDR1 and CDR2 are MNHEY and SVGAGI. The length of the CDR3 is 14 residues. The CDR3 DNA is TGTGCCAGCGGAATCGACAGGTCCGCAGATACGCAGTATTTT. Residues: CASGIDRSADTQYF.

The chain recombines TRBV5-3 with TRBJ1-6; D perhaps matches TRBD1 (5 bases). TRBV5-3 belongs to the ORF category, with a function that is uncertain. The length of the CDR3 is 16 residues. Trimming removed 4 bases from V and 9 bases from J, with 20 bases in between. The CDR3 sequence is CARSILDSSPISPLHF. The DNA of the CDR3 is TGTGCCAGAAGCATTCTTGACAGCTCCCCAATTTCACCCCTCCACTTT.

A single count supports this clone. The chain joins TRBV27 to TRBJ2-1; TRBD1 agrees at 7 bases. V trimming: 4 bases; J trimming: 5 bases; junction bases outside the gene matches: 2. Germline loops: CDR1 MNHEY, CDR2 SMNVEV (reference sequence). The CDR3 consists of 13 residues. The CDR3 sequence: CASSWTGNNEQFF. The CDR3 DNA reads as TGTGCCAGCAGTTGGACAGGCAACAATGAGCAGTTCTTC.

CDR3 sequence: CASSDRGVSTDTQYF. CDR3 in DNA: TGTGCCAGCAGTGACAGGGGGGTTAGCACAGATACGCAGTATTTT. The chain uses TRBV6-1 and TRBJ2-3; maybe TRBD1 (7 bases). This CDR3 is 15 amino acids long. In germline, CDR1 is MNHNS, CDR2 SASEGT. The germline V and J ends were trimmed by 3 bases and 0 bases, with 10 bases remaining between them.

This chain uses TRBV7-9 with TRBJ2-5, with TRBD2 matching 12 bases. Germline V gene data show CDR1 as SEHNR and CDR2 as FQNEAQ (reference sequence). V lost 4 bases, J lost 3 bases, and 3 bases stayed unmatched. The CDR3 loop spans 15 amino acids. CDR3 residues: CASSSWTSGEETQYF. DNA of the CDR3: TGTGCCAGCAGCTCCTGGACTAGCGGGGAAGAGACCCAGTACTTC.